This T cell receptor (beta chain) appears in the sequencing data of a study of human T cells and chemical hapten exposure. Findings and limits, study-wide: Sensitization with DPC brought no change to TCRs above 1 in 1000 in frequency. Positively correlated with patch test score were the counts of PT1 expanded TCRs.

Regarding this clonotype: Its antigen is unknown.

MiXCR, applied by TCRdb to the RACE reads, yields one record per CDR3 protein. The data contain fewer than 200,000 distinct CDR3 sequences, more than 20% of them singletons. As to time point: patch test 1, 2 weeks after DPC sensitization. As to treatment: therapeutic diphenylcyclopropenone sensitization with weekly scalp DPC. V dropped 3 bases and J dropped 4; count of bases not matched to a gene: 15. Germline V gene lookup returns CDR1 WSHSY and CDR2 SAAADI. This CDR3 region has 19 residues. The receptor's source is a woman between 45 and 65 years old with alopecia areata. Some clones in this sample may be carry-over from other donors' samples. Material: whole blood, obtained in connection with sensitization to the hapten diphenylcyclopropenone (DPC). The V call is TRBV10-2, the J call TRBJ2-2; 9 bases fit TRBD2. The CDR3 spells CASSDLLAGGRASTGELFF. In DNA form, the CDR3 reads TGCGCCAGCAGTGACCTTTTAGCTGGCGGGAGGGCCAGCACCGGGGAGCTGTTTTTT.